These T cell receptor beta chains were read from a single sample in a study of read filtering for tumor transcriptome and immune sequencing. TCRdb processed the reads anew with MiXCR; each CDR3 protein has one entry. The sample holds 49,000 or so distinct CDR3 sequences, approximately 12% seen once. The source material was a population of CD138-negative cells sorted from bone marrow. These TCRs come from a donor at least 40 years old with multiple myeloma. The conserved cysteine and the conserved F or W are not part of the CDR3 here.

v_gene	j_gene	CDR3aa
TRBV7-2	TRBJ2-1	ASSIGTGDEQF
TRBV12-3/TRBV12-4	TRBJ2-1	ASSRSGRGSYNEQF
TRBV19	TRBJ2-3	ASSPIAGNTDTQY
TRBV14	TRBJ2-1	ASSPWGGRAYNEQF
TRBV5-6	TRBJ2-1	ASSSGTGSNPPNYNEQF
TRBV24-1	TRBJ2-1	ATSDPSGITYNEQF
TRBV28	TRBJ2-1	ASSLWRDSFYNEQF
TRBV25-1	TRBJ1-1	ASRDPNTEAF
TRBV30	TRBJ2-5	AWRSGTKKETQY
TRBV25-1	TRBJ2-6	ASSGANVLT
TRBV11-1	TRBJ2-5	ASSRLSLLGLSFGETQY
TRBV4-1	TRBJ2-3	ASSPEGLVGTDTQY
TRBV24-1	TRBJ2-1	ATSDFSETDEQF
TRBV6-1	TRBJ1-2	ASRPTVNYGYT
TRBV12-3/TRBV12-4	TRBJ2-1	ASSEDHEQF
TRBV7-3	TRBJ2-1	ASSLTSGASSSNEQF
TRBV18	TRBJ2-7	ASSQQLAGGNEQY
TRBV27	TRBJ1-4	ASSDREGEKLF
TRBV20-1	TRBJ2-3	SASGLDWDTQY
TRBV18	TRBJ2-1	ASVGQGASYNEQF
TRBV19	TRBJ2-5	ASSQGAVNWTQY
TRBV7-6	TRBJ2-1	ASSLGTNHEQF
TRBV10-3	TRBJ2-3	AISEGLEADTQY
TRBV30	TRBJ1-5	AWNAGGGNQPQH
TRBV20-1	TRBJ2-5	SARPLAWAGETQY
TRBV20-1	TRBJ2-1	SANTNGQGRNEQF
TRBV2	TRBJ2-2	ASGTGPGLAENTGELF